These T cell receptor beta chains were read from a single sample in a study of response to subunit inactivated influenza vaccine. TCRdb re-called the RT-PCR reads with MiXCR, one entry per CDR3 protein. The sample records some 500,000 distinct CDR3 sequences, less than 30% being singletons. Sequencing was performed on CD4+ T cells sorted from PBMCs, taken 4 to 6 days after vaccination. The receptors were sampled from a man between 45 and 60 years old who received an inactivated influenza vaccine. Both conserved end residues are part of each CDR3. A D gene is named only where the DNA matches it firmly. Not every row has a clone size; where given, it reads once, few, many or a size class.

TRBV28,NA,TRBJ2-4,NA,CASSLLGRHQYF,TGTGCCAGCAGTTTATTAGGGAGACATCAGTACTTC
TRBV18,NA,TRBJ1-5,few,CASSPQGTSNQPQHF,TGTGCCAGCTCACCACAGGGTACGAGCAATCAGCCCCAGCATTTT
TRBV6-1,NA,TRBJ1-4,NA,CASTTGGLATNEKLFF,TGTGCCAGCACCACCGGGGGCCTCGCAACTAATGAAAAACTGTTTTTT
TRBV27,NA,TRBJ1-1,many,CASSTSGGGVPFF,NA
TRBV5-1,NA,TRBJ1-1,many,CASSLAGRNTEAFF,TGCGCCAGCAGCTTGGCCGGTAGGAACACTGAAGCTTTCTTT
TRBV18,TRBD1,TRBJ2-1,few,CASSPNRGQVDEQFF,TGTGCCAGCTCACCAAACAGGGGGCAGGTCGATGAGCAGTTCTTC
TRBV11-1,TRBD1,TRBJ2-2,NA,CASSLSAGQGLSANTGELFF,TGTGCCAGCAGCTTATCGGCGGGACAGGGGCTATCCGCGAACACCGGGGAGCTGTTTTTT
TRBV20-1,TRBD2,TRBJ2-5,NA,CSASVYKRGDRETQYF,TGCAGTGCTAGTGTGTATAAGCGGGGGGACAGAGAGACCCAGTACTTC
TRBV6-2/TRBV6-3,TRBD1,TRBJ1-5,few,CASSYSRTGYSNQPQHF,TGTGCCAGCAGTTACTCTAGGACAGGCTATAGCAATCAGCCCCAGCATTTT
TRBV20-1,NA,TRBJ1-1,NA,CSASVHTNTEAFF,TGCAGTGCTAGTGTTCACACCAACACTGAAGCTTTCTTT
TRBV12-3/TRBV12-4,TRBD1,TRBJ2-3,few,CASRTGGRADTQYF,TGTGCCAGCAGGACAGGGGGCCGTGCAGATACGCAGTATTTT
TRBV6-6,NA,TRBJ2-1,few,CASSYVGQGEQFF,TGTGCCAGCAGTTATGTAGGTCAGGGTGAGCAGTTCTTC
TRBV10-3,TRBD1,TRBJ1-2,NA,CAIGQGNYGYTF,TGTGCCATCGGACAGGGAAACTATGGCTACACCTTC
TRBV24-1,TRBD2,TRBJ2-5,NA,CATSPRLAETQYF,TGTGCCACCAGTCCGAGACTAGCCGAGACCCAGTACTTC
TRBV4-1,TRBD1,TRBJ2-7,few,CASSHHRDRPYEQYF,TGCGCCAGCAGCCATCACCGGGACAGGCCCTACGAGCAGTACTTC
TRBV24-1,NA,TRBJ2-7,few,CATSEGASPQIDEQYF,TGTGCCACCAGTGAAGGGGCTAGCCCCCAGATAGACGAGCAGTACTTC
TRBV5-1,NA,TRBJ2-3,NA,CASHDPSTDTQYF,TGCGCCAGCCATGACCCGAGCACAGATACGCAGTATTTT
TRBV5-6,TRBD1,TRBJ2-5,many,CASSLGDREQETQYF,TGTGCCAGCAGCTTGGGCGACAGGGAGCAAGAGACCCAGTACTTC
TRBV2,NA,TRBJ2-1,once,CASRAWQYNNEQFF,TGTGCCAGCAGGGCATGGCAGTACAACAATGAGCAGTTCTTC
TRBV20-1,NA,TRBJ2-7,many,CSARKEGRRYEQYF,TGCAGTGCTAGAAAAGAGGGTCGGCGTTACGAGCAGTACTTC
TRBV29-1,NA,TRBJ2-5,NA,CSAGRLEAQYF,TGCAGCGCCGGACGCCTTGAGGCCCAGTACTTC
TRBV7-8,NA,TRBJ1-2,NA,CASSLTPGLLSYGYTF,TGTGCCAGCAGCTTGACCCCGGGACTACTATCCTATGGCTACACCTTC
TRBV20-1,TRBD2,TRBJ2-5,NA,CSASRSGRRETQYF,TGCAGTGCTAGTCGTAGCGGGAGACGAGAGACCCAGTACTTC
TRBV7-9,NA,TRBJ1-2,NA,CASSLAGQGHGYTF,TGTGCCAGCAGCTTAGCAGGGCAGGGCCATGGCTACACCTTC
TRBV3-1,TRBD2,TRBJ2-1,few,CASSQDLLAGVLAYNEQFF,TGTGCCAGCAGCCAAGATCTCCTAGCGGGAGTCTTAGCCTACAATGAGCAGTTCTTC
TRBV5-1,NA,TRBJ2-1,NA,CASSWGAGGGYNEQFF,TGCGCCAGCAGCTGGGGGGCTGGCGGGGGTTACAATGAGCAGTTCTTC
TRBV20-1,NA,TRBJ2-2,NA,CSARKEVGELFF,TGCAGTGCTAGAAAGGAGGTCGGGGAGCTGTTTTTT
TRBV6-5,NA,TRBJ2-5,NA,CASSYKARRETQYF,TGTGCCAGCAGTTATAAGGCAAGGCGGGAGACCCAGTACTTC
TRBV11-2,TRBD2,TRBJ2-3,NA,CASSLGGPGRGIDTQYF,TGTGCCAGCAGCTTAGGGGGACCGGGGAGGGGCATAGATACGCAGTATTTT